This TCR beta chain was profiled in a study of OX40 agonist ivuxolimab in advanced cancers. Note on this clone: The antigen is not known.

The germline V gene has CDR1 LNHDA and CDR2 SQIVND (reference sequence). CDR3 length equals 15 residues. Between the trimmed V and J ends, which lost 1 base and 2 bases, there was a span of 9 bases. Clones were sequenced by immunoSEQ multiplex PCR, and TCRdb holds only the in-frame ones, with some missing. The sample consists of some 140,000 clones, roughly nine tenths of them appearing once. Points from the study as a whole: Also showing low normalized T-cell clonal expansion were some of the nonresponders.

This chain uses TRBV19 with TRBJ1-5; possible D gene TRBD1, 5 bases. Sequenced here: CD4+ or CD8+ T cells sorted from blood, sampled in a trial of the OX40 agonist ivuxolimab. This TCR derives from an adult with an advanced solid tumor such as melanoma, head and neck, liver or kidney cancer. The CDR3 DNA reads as TGTGCCAGTAGTATAGCTGGGGACGGCAATCAGCCCCAGCATTTT. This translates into CASSIAGDGNQPQHF.